This record covers a single T cell receptor beta chain. Its antigen remains unknown. The donors were in the roughly 120-subject validation cohort, distinct from the roughly 700-subject first cohort. Per the germline V gene, CDR1 is SNHLY and CDR2 is FYNNEI. V was trimmed by 2 bases and J by 2 bases, leaving 11 bases between them. CDR3 length: 15 amino acids. The protocol was immunoSEQ multiplex PCR, while the TCRdb copy is restricted to in-frame clones and leaves out a portion. The repertoire holds fewer than 300,000 clones, with more than 75% as singletons. The sample belongs to a study of cytomegalovirus exposure and HLA in healthy donors. In the study overall: A later analysis reported the same platform for the roughly 120 validation repertoires and the 666 first-cohort repertoires. Study observations and caveats: Reportedly, diagnosis of cytomegalovirus status by the classifier showed high specificity and sensitivity. Whilst most TCR sequences proved rare, a subset of public TCRs occurred across many donors.

Material: PBMCs. The rearrangement joins TRBV2 to TRBJ2-3; D is uncertain. The clonotype was recovered from a woman younger than 35 in good health and CMV-seronegative. In DNA form, the CDR3 reads TGTGCCAGCAGTGAATTTGACTTTACCACAGATACGCAGTATTTT. Amino acids: CASSEFDFTTDTQYF.